This T cell receptor beta chain was captured by sequencing in a study of blood T cell repertoires in COVID-19. Study at large: Italy, Spain and the United States were the sources of the convalescent and acute COVID-19 samples. Nucleic acid was either cDNA or gDNA, and it came from T cells, B-cell-depleted T cells, or PBMCs.

The data were produced by immunoSEQ multiplex PCR, yet TCRdb's version contains in-frame clones alone and is incomplete. This sample has around 150,000 clones, with 78% found just once. This clone was seen a single time. V lost 5 bases to trimming and J lost 2 bases; unmatched junction nucleotides: 7. The CDR3 is made up of 15 amino acids. Germline CDR1 LNHDA, CDR2 SQIVND (reference sequence). The specimen sequenced was peripheral blood. This chain connects TRBV19 to TRBJ2-7, with 9 nucleotides matching TRBD2. The receptor's source is a woman older than 75 with acute or convalescent COVID-19. In DNA form, the CDR3 reads TGTGCCAGTAGTCCCCGGACTAGCGACGCCTACGAGCAGTACTTC. Translation gives CASSPRTSDAYEQYF.